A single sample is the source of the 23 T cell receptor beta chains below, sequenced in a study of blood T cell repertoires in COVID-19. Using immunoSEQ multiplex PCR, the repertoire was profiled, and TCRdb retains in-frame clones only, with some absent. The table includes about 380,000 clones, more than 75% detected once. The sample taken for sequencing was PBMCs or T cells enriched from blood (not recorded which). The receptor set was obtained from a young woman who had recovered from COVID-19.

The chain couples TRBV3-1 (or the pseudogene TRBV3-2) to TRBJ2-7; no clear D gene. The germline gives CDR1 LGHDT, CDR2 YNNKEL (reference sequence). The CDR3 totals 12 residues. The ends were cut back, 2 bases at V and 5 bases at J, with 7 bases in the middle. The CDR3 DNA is TGTGCCAGCAGCCAATATCCCCACGAGCAGTACTTC. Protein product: CASSQYPHEQYF.

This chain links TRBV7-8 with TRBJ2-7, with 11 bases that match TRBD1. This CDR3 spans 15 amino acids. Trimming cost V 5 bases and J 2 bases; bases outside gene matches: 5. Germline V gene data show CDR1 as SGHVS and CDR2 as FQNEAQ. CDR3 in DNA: TGTGCCAGCAGCCCCCGGACAGGGGGCACCTACGAGCAGTACTTC. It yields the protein CASSPRTGGTYEQYF.

CDR3 nucleotide sequence: TGTGCCAGCAGCGCCTTGCTTGGGCAGGACACTGCCTACGAGCAGTACTTC. Its protein product is CASSALLGQDTAYEQYF. The rearrangement uses TRBV5-5 and TRBJ2-7, with D possibly matching TRBD1 (5 bases). The germline V and J ends were trimmed by 4 bases and 2 bases, with 22 bases remaining between them. The germline V gene encodes CDR1 SGHKS and CDR2 YYEKEE (reference sequence). This CDR3 region has 17 residues.

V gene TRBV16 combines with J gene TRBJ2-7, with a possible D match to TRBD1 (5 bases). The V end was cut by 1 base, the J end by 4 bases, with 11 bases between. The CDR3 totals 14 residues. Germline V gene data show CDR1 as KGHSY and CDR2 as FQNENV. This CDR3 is CASSQLKQAYEQYF. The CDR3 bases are TGTGCCAGCAGCCAATTAAAACAGGCTTACGAGCAGTACTTC. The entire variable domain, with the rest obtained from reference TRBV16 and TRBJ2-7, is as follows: GEEVAQTPKHLVRGEGQKAKLYCAPIKGHSYVFWYQQVLKNEFKFLISFQNENVFDETGMPKERFSAKCLPNSPCSLEIQATKLEDSAVYFCASSQLKQAYEQYFGPGTRLTVT.

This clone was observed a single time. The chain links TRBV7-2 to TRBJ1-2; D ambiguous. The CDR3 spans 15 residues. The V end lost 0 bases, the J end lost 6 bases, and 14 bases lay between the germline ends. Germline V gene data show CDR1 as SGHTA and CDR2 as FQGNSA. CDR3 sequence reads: CASSLAPGGWNGYTF. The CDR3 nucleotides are TGTGCCAGCAGCTTAGCCCCGGGAGGATGGAATGGCTACACCTTC.

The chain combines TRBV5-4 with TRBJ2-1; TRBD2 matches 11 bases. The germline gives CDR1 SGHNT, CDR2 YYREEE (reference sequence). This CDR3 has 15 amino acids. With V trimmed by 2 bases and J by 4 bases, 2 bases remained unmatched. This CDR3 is CASSFSGGAYNEQFF. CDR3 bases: TGTGCCAGCAGCTTTAGCGGGGGGGCTTACAATGAGCAGTTCTTC.

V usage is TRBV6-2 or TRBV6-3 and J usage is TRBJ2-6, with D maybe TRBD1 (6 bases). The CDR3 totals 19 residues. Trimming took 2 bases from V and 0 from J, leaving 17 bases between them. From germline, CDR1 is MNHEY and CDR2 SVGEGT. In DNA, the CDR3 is TGTGCCAGCAGTTACCCGAGCGACAGGCGAAGCTCTGGGGCCAACGTCCTGACTTTC. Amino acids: CASSYPSDRRSSGANVLTF.

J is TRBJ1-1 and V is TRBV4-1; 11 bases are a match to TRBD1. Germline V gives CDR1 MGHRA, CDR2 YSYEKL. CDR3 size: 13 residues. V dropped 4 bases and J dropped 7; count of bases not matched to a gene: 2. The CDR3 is CASSLGQGDEAFF. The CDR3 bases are TGCGCCAGCAGCCTGGGACAGGGGGATGAAGCTTTCTTT.

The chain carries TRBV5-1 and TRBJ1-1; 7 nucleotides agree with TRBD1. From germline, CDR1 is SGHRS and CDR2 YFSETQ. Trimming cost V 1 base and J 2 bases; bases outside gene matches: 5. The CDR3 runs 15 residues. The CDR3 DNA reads TGCGCCAGCAGCTTGACCGGGACAGCTAACACTGAAGCTTTCTTT. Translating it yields CASSLTGTANTEAFF.

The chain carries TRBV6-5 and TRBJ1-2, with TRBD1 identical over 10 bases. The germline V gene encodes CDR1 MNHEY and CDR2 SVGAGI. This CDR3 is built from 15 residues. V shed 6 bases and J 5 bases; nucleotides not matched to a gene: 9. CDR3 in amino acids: CASSEMRQGAYGYTF. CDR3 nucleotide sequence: TGTGCCAGCAGCGAGATGAGACAGGGGGCATATGGCTACACCTTC.

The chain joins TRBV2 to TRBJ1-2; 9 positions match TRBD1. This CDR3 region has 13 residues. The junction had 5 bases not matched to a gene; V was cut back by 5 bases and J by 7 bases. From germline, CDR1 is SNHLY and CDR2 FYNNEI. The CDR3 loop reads CASSPGTGFGYTF. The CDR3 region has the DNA TGTGCCAGCAGTCCCGGGACAGGGTTTGGCTACACCTTC.

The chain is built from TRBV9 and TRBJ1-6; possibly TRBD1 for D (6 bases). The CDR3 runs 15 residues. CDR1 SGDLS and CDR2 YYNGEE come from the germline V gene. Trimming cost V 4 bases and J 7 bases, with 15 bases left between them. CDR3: CASSSSGTNNSPLHF. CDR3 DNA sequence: TGTGCCAGCAGCTCATCCGGGACAAACAATTCACCCCTCCACTTT. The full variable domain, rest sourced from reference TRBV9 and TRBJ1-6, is DSGVTQTPKHLITATGQRVTLRCSPRSGDLSVYWYQQSLDQGLQFLIQYYNGEERAKGNILERFSAQQFPDLHSELNLSSLELGDSALYFCASSSSGTNNSPLHFGNGTRLTVT.

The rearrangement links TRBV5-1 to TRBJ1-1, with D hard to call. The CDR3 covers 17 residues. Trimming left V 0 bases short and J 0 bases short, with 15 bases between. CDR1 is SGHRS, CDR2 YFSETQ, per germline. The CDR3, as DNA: TGCGCCAGCAGCTTGGCCTATTCGAGGGCTATGAACACTGAAGCTTTCTTT. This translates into CASSLAYSRAMNTEAFF.

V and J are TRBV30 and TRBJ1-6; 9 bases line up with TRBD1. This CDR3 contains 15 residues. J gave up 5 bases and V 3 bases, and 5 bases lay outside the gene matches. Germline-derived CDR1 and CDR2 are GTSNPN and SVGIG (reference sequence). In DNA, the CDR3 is TGTGCCTGGAGCAGGGACAGGGTGAATAATTCACCCCTCCACTTT. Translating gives CAWSRDRVNNSPLHF.

The CDR3: CASSPPDQETQYF. In nucleotides, the CDR3 is TGTGCCAGCTCACCTCCCGACCAAGAGACCCAGTACTTC. The chain combines TRBV18 with TRBJ2-5; no reliable D call. The V gene's germline CDR1 is KGHSH and CDR2 LQKENI. The germline V and J ends were trimmed by 3 bases and 0 bases, with 5 bases remaining between them. The CDR3 has 13 amino acids.

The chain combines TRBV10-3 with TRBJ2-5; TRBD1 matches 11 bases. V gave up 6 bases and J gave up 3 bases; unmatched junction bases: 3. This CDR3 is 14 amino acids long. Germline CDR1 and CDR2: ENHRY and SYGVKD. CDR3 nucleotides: TGTGCCATCAGCCGGACAGGGGGCGAAGAGACCCAGTACTTC. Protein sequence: CAISRTGGEETQYF.

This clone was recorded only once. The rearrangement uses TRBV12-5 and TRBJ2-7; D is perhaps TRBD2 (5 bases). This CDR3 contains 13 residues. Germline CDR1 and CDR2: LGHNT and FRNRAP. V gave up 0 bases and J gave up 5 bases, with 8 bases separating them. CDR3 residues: CASGLVASHEQYF. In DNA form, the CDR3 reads TGTGCTAGTGGTTTGGTCGCTAGCCACGAGCAGTACTTC.

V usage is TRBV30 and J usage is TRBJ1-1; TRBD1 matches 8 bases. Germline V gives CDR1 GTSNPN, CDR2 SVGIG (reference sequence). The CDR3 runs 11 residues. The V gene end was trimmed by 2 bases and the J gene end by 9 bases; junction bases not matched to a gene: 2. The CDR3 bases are TGTGCCTGGAGTTACAGGGGGAAAGCTTTCTTT. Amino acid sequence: CAWSYRGKAFF.

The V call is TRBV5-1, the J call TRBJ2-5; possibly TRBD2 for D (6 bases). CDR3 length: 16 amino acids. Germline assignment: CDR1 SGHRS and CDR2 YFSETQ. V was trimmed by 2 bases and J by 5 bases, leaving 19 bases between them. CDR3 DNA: TGCGCCAGCAGCTTTCGGGAGTCGGCGGGCCGGGAGACCCAGTACTTC. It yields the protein CASSFRESAGRETQYF.

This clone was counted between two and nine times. The DNA for the CDR3 is TGTGCCATCAGGGACAGGGTTGATAATTCACCCCTCCACTTT. This sequence encodes CAIRDRVDNSPLHF. The rearrangement joins TRBV10-3 to TRBJ1-6; 8 bases map to TRBD1. There are 14 residues in the CDR3. Germline-derived CDR1 and CDR2 are ENHRY and SYGVKD. The V gene end was trimmed by 6 bases and the J gene end by 5 bases; junction bases not matched to a gene: 3.

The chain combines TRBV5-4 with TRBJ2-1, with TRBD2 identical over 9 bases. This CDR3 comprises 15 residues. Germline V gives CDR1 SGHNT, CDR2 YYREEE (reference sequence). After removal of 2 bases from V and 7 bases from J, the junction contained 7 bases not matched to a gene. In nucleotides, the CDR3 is TGTGCCAGCAGCTTTGGGACTAGCAGTGTAAATGAGCAGTTCTTC. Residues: CASSFGTSSVNEQFF.

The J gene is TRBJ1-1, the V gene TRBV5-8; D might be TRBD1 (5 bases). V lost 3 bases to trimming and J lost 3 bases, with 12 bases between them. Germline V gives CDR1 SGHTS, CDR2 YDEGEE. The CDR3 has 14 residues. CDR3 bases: TGTGCCAGCAGCTGGGGACTTAGGGACACTGAAGCTTTCTTT. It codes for CASSWGLRDTEAFF. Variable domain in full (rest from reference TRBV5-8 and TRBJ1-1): EAGVTQSPTHLIKTRGQQATLRCSPISGHTSVYWYQQALGLGLQFLLWYDEGEERNRGNFPPRFSGRQFPNYSSELNVNALELEDSALYLCASSWGLRDTEAFFGQGTRLTVV.

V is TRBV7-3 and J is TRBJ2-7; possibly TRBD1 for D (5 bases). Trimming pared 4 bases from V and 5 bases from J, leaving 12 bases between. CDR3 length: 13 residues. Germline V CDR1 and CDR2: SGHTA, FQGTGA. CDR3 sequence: CASSSDKWNEQYF. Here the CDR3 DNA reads TGTGCCAGCAGCTCGGACAAATGGAACGAGCAGTACTTC.